The 7 T cell receptor beta chains below all came from one sample that was sequenced in a study of blood T cell repertoires in COVID-19. The table came from immunoSEQ multiplex PCR; TCRdb's copy has only in-frame clones and leaves some out. The sample shows 12,000 or so clones, approximately 80% of them seen only once. Sequencing was done on a sample of peripheral blood. The source is a man aged 80 or over with acute or convalescent COVID-19.

This rearrangement joins TRBV6-5 to TRBJ1-1, with 8 bases matching TRBD1. J was trimmed by 6 bases and V by 6 bases; bases with no gene match: 12. This CDR3 is built from 15 residues. The germline gives CDR1 MNHEY, CDR2 SVGAGI. CDR3 in DNA: TGTGCCAGCAGATGGGACAGGAGGGAAGACGCTGAAGCTTTCTTT. Translation: CASRWDRREDAEAFF.

This clone is a singleton in its sample. V is TRBV15 and J is TRBJ2-3; TRBD1 matches at 9 bases. This CDR3 is 15 amino acids long. Germline trimming cut 3 bases from V and 4 bases from J; bases unmatched to any gene: 5. Germline V gene lookup returns CDR1 LNHNV and CDR2 YYDKDF (reference sequence). CDR3 region: CATSSGDRVADTQYF. The CDR3 nucleotides read TGTGCCACCAGCAGCGGGGACAGGGTGGCAGATACGCAGTATTTT.

The chain recombines TRBV5-1 with TRBJ1-1; TRBD1 agrees at 7 bases. Trimming cost V 4 bases and J 6 bases; bases outside gene matches: 24. This CDR3 has 19 amino acids. From germline, CDR1 is SGHRS and CDR2 YFSETQ. The CDR3: CASSTGMVNTGVKTAEAFF. In DNA form, the CDR3 reads TGCGCCAGCAGCACGGGCATGGTAAACACAGGGGTGAAGACGGCTGAAGCTTTCTTT.

The chain links TRBV7-2 to TRBJ1-1; D remains unclear. In germline, CDR1 is SGHTA, CDR2 FQGNSA. The V end was cut by 3 bases, the J end by 3 bases, with 11 bases between. The CDR3 is 14 residues long. This CDR3 reads CASSLRKRDTEAFF. In nucleotides, the CDR3 is TGTGCCAGCAGCTTGAGGAAGAGGGACACTGAAGCTTTCTTT.

This chain connects TRBV2 to TRBJ2-1, with 7 bases that match TRBD1. Germline CDR1 reads SNHLY; CDR2 reads FYNNEI. The CDR3 runs to 15 residues. V dropped 8 bases and J dropped 5; count of bases not matched to a gene: 12. The CDR3 here is CASSSPGTVNNEQFF. Written as DNA, the CDR3 is TGTGCCAGCTCCTCCCCCGGGACAGTAAACAATGAGCAGTTCTTC.

The chain couples TRBV6-1 to TRBJ2-3, with TRBD1 as a possible D gene (5 bases). Deletions cut 2 bases from V and 1 base from J, with 10 bases between. Germline CDR1 MNHNS, CDR2 SASEGT. The CDR3 is made up of 15 amino acids. CDR3 in DNA: TGTGCCAGCAGTGAAATGGGGCCAGGCACAGATACGCAGTATTTT. Protein: CASSEMGPGTDTQYF.

This chain uses TRBV7-9 with TRBJ2-1; D not certain. This CDR3 has 12 amino acids. The germline V and J ends were trimmed by 2 bases and 9 bases, with 8 bases remaining between them. CDR1 and CDR2 (germline): SEHNR, FQNEAQ (reference sequence). The CDR3 nucleotides read TGTGCCAGCAGCTTACTCGGTGCTGAGCAGTTCTTC. Translating gives CASSLLGAEQFF.